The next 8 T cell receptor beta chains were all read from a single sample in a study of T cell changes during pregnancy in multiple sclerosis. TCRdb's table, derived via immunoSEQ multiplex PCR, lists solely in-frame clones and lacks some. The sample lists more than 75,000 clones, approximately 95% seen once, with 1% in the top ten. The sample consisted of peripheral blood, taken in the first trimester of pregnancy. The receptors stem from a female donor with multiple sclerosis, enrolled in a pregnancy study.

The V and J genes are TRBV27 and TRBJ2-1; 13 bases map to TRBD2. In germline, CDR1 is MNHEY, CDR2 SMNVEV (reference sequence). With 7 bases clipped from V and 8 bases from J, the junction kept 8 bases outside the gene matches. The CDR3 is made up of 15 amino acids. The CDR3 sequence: CASKPGLAGSYEQFF. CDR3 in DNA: TGTGCCAGCAAGCCGGGACTAGCGGGATCGTATGAGCAGTTCTTC.

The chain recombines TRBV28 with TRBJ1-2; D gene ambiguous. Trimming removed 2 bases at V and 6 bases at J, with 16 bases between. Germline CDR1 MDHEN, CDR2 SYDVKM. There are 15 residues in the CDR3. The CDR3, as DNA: TGTGCCAGCAGTTTACCACCCACACGTGTAAATGGCTACACCTTC. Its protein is CASSLPPTRVNGYTF.

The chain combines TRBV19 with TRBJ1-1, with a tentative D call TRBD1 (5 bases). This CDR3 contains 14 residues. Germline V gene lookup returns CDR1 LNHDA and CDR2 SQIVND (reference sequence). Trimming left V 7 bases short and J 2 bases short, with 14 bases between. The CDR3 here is CASIGWGDNTEAFF. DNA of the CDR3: TGTGCCAGTATCGGGTGGGGCGATAACACTGAAGCTTTCTTT.

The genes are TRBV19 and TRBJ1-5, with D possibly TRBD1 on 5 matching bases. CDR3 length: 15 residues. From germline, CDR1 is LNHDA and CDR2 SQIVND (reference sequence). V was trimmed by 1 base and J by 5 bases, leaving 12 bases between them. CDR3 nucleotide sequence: TGTGCCAGTAGTATAGTAGGGGCAGGGCATCAGCCCCAGCATTTT. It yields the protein CASSIVGAGHQPQHF.

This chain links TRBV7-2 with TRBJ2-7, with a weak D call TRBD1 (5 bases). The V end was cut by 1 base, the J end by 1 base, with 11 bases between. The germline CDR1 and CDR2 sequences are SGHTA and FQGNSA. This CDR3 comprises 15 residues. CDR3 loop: CASSLGAGWSYEQYF. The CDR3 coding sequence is TGTGCCAGCAGCTTAGGGGCAGGGTGGTCCTACGAGCAGTACTTC.

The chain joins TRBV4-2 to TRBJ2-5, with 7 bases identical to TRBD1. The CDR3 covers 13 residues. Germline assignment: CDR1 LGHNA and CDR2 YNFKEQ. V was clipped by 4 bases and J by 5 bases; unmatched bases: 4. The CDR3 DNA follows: TGTGCCAGCAGCCGAACAGGGGATGAGACCCAGTACTTC. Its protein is CASSRTGDETQYF.

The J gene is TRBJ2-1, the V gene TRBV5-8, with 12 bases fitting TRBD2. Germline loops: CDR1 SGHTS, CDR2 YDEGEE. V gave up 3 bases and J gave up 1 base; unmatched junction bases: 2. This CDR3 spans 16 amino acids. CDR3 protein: CASSSLAGGSYNEQFF. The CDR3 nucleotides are TGTGCCAGCAGCTCTCTAGCGGGAGGGTCCTACAATGAGCAGTTCTTC. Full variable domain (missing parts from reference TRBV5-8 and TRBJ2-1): EAGVTQSPTHLIKTRGQQATLRCSPISGHTSVYWYQQALGLGLQFLLWYDEGEERNRGNFPPRFSGRQFPNYSSELNVNALELEDSALYLCASSSLAGGSYNEQFFGPGTRLTVL.

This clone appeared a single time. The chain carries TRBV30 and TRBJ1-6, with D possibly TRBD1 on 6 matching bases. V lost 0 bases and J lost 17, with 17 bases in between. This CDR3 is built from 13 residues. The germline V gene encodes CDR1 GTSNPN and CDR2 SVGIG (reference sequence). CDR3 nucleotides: TGTGCCTGGAGTGTAGGGCTTGCTGAGGGGGTCCACTTT. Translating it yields CAWSVGLAEGVHF.